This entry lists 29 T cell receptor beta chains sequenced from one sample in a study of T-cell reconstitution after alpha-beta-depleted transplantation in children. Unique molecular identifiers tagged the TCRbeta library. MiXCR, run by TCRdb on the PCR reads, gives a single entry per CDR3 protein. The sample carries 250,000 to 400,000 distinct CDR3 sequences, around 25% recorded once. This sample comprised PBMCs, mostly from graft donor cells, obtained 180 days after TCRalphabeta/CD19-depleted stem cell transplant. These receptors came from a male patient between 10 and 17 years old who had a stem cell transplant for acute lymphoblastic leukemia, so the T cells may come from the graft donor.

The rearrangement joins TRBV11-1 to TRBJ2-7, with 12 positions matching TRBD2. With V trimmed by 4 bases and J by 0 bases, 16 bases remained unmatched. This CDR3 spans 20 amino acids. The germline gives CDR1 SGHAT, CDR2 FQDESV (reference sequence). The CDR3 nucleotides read TGTGCCAGCAGCTCCTCCGACACCAGACTAGCGGGAGTTACCTCCTACGAGCAGTACTTC. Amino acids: CASSSSDTRLAGVTSYEQYF.

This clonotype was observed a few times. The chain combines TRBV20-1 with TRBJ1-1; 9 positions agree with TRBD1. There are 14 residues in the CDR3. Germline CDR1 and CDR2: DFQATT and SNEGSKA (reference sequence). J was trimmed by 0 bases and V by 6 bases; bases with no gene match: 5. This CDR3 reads CSAHRTGVNTEAFF. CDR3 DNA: TGCAGTGCACACAGGACAGGGGTGAACACTGAAGCTTTCTTT.

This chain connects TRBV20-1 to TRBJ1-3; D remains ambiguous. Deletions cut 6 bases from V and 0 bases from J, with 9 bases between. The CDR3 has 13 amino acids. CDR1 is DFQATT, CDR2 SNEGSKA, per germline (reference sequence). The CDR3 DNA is TGCAGTGCCCCGACGGGCTCTGGAAACACCATATATTTT. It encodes CSAPTGSGNTIYF.

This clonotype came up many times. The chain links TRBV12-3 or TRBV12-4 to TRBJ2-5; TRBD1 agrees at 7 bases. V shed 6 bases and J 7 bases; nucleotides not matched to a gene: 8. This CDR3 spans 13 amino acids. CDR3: CASSDRVAMTQYF. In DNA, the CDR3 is TGTGCCAGCAGCGACAGGGTCGCAATGACCCAGTACTTC.

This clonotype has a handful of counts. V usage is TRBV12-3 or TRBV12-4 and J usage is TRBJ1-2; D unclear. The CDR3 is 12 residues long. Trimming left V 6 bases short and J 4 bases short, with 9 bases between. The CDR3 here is CASSSHGYGYTF. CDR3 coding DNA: TGTGCCAGCAGCTCGCATGGCTATGGCTACACCTTC.

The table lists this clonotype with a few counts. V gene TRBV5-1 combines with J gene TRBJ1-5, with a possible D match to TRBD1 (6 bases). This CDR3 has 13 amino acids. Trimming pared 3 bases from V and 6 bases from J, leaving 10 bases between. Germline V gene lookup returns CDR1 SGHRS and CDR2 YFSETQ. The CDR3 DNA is TGCGCCAGCAGCTACCAGGGGCGTCAGCCCCAGCATTTT. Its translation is CASSYQGRQPQHF.

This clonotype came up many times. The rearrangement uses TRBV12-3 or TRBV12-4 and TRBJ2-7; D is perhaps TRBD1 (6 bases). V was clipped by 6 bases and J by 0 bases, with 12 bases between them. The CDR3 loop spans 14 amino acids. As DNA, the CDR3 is TGTGCCAGCAGCCGGGACACCACCTCCTACGAGCAGTACTTC. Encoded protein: CASSRDTTSYEQYF.

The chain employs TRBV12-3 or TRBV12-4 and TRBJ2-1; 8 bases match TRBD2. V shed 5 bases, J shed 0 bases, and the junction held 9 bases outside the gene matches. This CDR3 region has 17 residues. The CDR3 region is CASSARGGGNSYNEQFF. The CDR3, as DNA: TGTGCCAGCAGTGCCCGGGGGGGAGGGAACTCCTACAATGAGCAGTTCTTC.

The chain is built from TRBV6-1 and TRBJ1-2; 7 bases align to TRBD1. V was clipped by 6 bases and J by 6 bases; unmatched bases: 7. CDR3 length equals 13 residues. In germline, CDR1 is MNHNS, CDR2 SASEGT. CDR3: CASSFDRADGYTF. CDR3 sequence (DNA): TGTGCCAGCAGCTTCGACAGGGCGGATGGCTACACCTTC.

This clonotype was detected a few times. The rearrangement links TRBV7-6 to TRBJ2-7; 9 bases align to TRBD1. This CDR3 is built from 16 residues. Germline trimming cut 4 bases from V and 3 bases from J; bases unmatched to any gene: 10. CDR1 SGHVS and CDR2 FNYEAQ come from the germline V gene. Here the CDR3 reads CASSSYSGTGLYEQYF. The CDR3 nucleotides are TGTGCCAGCAGCTCCTACTCCGGGACAGGGCTCTACGAGCAGTACTTC.

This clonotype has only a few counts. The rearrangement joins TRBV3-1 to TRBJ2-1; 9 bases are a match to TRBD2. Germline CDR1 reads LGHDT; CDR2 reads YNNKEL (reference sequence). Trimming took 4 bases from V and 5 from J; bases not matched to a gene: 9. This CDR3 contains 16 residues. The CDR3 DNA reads TGTGCCAGCAGCCTTCTTAGCGGGAGTTTCAACAATGAGCAGTTCTTC. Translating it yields CASSLLSGSFNNEQFF.

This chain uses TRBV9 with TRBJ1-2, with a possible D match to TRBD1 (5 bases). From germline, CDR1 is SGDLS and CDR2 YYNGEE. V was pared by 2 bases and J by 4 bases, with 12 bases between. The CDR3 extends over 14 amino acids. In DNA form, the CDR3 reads TGTGCCAGCAGCGTGTTCGGGACGCCCTATGGCTACACCTTC. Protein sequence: CASSVFGTPYGYTF.

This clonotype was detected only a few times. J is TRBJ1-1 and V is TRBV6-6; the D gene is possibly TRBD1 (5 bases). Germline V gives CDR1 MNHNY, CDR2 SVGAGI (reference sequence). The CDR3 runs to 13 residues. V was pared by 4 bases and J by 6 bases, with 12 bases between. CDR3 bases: TGTGCCAGCAGTTCGATTCGGGGGGCTGAAGCTTTCTTT. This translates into CASSSIRGAEAFF.

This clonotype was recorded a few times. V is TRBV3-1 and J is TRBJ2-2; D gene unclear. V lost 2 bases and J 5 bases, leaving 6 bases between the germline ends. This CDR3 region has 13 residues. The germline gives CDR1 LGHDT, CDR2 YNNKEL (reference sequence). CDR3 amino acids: CASSQTVTGELFF. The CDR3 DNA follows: TGTGCCAGCAGCCAAACGGTGACCGGGGAGCTGTTTTTT.

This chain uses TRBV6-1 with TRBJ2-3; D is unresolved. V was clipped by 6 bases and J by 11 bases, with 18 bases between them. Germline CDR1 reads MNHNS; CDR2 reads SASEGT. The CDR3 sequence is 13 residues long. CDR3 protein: CASRAPRNGEQYF. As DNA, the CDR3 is TGTGCCAGCAGGGCACCACGGAATGGGGAGCAGTATTTT.

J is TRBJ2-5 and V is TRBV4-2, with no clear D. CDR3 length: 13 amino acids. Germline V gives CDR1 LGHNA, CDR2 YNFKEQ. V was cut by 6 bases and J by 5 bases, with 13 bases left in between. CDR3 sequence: CASRMGSRETQYF. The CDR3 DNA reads TGTGCCAGCAGGATGGGGTCTCGGGAGACCCAGTACTTC.

The CDR3 bases are TGTGCCAGCAGCTCTGGACAGCTAATTCAGTACTTC. Translating it yields CASSSGQLIQYF. The chain joins TRBV21-1 to TRBJ2-4; the tabulated D call, TRBD1, remains unverified against the DNA. TRBV21-1 is tagged as a pseudogene. This CDR3 region has 12 residues.

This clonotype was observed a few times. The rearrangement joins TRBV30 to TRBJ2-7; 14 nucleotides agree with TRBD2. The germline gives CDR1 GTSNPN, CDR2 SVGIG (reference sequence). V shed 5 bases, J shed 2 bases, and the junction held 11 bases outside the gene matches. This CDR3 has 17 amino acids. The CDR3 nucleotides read TGTGCCTGGGGGTCCGGGACTAGCGGGAGAGGGGCCTACGAGCAGTACTTC. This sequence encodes CAWGSGTSGRGAYEQYF. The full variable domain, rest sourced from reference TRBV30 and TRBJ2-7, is SQTIHQWPATLVQPVGSPLSLECTVEGTSNPNLYWYRQAAGRGLQLLFYSVGIGQISSEVPQNLSASRPQDRQFILSSKKLLLSDSGFYLCAWGSGTSGRGAYEQYFGPGTRLTVT.

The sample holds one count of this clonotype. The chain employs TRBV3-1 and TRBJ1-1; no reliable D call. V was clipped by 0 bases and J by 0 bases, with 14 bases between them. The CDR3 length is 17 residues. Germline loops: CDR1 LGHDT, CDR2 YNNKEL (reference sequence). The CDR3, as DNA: TGTGCCAGCAGCCAAGATTGGATGAGGGTGATGAACACTGAAGCTTTCTTT. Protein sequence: CASSQDWMRVMNTEAFF.

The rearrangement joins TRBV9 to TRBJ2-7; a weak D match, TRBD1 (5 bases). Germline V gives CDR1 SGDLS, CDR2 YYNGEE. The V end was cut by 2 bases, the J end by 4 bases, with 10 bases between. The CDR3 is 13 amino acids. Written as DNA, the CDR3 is TGTGCCAGCAGCGTTCCTAGACAGTACGAGCAGTACTTC. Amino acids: CASSVPRQYEQYF. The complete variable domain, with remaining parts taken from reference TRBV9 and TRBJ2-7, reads DSGVTQTPKHLITATGQRVTLRCSPRSGDLSVYWYQQSLDQGLQFLIQYYNGEERAKGNILERFSAQQFPDLHSELNLSSLELGDSALYFCASSVPRQYEQYFGPGTRLTVT.

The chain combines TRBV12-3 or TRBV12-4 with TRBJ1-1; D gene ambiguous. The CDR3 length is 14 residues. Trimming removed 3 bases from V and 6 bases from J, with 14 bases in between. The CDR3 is CASSLYSGVAEAFF. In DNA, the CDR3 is TGTGCCAGCAGTTTGTACAGCGGAGTGGCTGAAGCTTTCTTT.

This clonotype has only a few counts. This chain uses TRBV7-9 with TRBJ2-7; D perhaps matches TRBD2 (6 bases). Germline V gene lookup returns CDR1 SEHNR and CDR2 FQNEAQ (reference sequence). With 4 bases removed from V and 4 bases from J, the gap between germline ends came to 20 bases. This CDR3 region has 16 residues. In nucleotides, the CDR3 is TGTGCCAGCAGCTCTCCCGGACACCGCGGAGGGTACGAGCAGTACTTC. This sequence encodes CASSSPGHRGGYEQYF.

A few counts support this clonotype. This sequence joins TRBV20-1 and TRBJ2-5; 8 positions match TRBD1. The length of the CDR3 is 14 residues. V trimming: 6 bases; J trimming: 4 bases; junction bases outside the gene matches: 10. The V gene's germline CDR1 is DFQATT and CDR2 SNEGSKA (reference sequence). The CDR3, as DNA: TGCAGTGCCCCCCGGGACAGGCGATCAGAGACCCAGTACTTC. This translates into CSAPRDRRSETQYF.

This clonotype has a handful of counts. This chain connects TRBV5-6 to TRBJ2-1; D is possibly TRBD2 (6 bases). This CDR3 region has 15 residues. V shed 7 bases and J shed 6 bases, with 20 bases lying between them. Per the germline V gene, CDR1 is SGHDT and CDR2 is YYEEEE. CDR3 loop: CASGPPRRAGNEQFF. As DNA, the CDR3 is TGTGCCAGCGGGCCCCCACGGAGGGCCGGCAATGAGCAGTTCTTC. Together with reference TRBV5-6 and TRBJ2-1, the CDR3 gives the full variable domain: DAGVTQSPTHLIKTRGQQVTLRCSPKSGHDTVSWYQQALGQGPQFIFQYYEEEERQRGNFPDRFSGHQFPNYSSELNVNALLLGDSALYLCASGPPRRAGNEQFFGPGTRLTVL.

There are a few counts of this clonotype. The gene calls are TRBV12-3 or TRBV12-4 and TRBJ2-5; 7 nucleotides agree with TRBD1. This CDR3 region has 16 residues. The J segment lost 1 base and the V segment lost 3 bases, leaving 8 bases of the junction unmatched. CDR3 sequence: CASSFLSWTGQETQYF. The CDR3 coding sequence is TGTGCCAGCAGTTTTCTATCTTGGACAGGCCAAGAGACCCAGTACTTC.

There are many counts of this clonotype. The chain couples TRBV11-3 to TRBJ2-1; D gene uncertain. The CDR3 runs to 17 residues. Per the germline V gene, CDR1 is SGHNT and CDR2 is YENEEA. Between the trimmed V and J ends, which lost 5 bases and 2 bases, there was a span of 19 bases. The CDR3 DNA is TGTGCCAGCAGCCCCAACTACTACGGTCCCACCTACAATGAGCAGTTCTTC. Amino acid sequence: CASSPNYYGPTYNEQFF.

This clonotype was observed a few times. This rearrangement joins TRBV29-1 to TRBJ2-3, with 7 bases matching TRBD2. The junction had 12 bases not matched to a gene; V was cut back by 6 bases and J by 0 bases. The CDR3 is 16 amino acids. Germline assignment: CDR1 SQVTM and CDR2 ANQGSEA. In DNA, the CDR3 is TGCAGCGTGGGGGGAGCAGCGGGACCTAGCACAGATACGCAGTATTTT. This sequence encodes CSVGGAAGPSTDTQYF.

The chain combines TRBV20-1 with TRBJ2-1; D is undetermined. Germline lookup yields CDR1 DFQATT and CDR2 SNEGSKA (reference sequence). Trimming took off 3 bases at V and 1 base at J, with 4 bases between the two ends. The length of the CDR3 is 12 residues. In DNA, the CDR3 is TGCAGTGCTAGGAAGTCCTACAATGAGCAGTTCTTC. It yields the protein CSARKSYNEQFF.

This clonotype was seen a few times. The CDR3 spells CASRISGRTDTQYF. CDR3 DNA sequence: TGTGCCAGCAGAATCAGCGGGAGAACAGATACGCAGTATTTT. The genes are TRBV6-1 and TRBJ2-3, with 8 bases lining up with TRBD2. This CDR3 has 14 residues. Trimming removed 6 bases from V and 3 bases from J; junction bases left unmatched: 5. Germline loops: CDR1 MNHNS, CDR2 SASEGT.